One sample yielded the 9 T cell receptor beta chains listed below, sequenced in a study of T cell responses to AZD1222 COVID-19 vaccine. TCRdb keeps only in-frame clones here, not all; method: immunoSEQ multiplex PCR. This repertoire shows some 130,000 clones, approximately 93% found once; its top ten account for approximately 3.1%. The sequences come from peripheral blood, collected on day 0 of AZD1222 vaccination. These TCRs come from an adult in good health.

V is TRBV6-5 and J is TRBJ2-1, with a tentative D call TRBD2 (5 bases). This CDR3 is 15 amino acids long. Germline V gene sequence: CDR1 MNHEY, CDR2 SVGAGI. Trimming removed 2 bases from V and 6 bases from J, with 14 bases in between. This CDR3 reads CASSYLREYSNEQFF. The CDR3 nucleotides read TGTGCCAGCAGTTACCTGAGGGAGTACAGCAATGAGCAGTTCTTC.

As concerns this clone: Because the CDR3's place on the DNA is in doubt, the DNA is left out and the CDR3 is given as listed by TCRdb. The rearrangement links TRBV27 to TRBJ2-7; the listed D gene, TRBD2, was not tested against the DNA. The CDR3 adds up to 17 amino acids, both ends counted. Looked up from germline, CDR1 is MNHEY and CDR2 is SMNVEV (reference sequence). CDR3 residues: CASSLEGSTSGFYEQYF.

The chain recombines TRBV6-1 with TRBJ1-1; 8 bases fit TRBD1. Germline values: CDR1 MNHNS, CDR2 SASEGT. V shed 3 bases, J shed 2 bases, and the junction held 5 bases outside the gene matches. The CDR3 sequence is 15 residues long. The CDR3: CASSDRGLINTEAFF. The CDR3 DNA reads TGTGCCAGCAGTGACAGGGGGCTAATAAACACTGAAGCTTTCTTT.

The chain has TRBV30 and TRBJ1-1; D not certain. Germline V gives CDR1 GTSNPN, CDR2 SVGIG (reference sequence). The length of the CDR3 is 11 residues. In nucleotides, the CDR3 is TGTGCGGGGAGGGTGAACACTGAAGCTTTCTTT. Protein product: CAGRVNTEAFF.

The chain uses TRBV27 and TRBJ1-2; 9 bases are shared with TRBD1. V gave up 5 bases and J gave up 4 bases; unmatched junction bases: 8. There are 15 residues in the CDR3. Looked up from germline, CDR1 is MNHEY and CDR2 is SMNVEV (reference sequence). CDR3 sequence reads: CASSPTGGRGYGYTF. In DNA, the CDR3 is TGTGCCAGCAGTCCCACAGGGGGCCGCGGCTATGGCTACACCTTC.

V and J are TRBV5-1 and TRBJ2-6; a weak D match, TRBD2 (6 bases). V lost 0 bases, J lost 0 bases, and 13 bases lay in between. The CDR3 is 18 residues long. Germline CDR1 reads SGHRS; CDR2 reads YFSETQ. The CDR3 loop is CASSLAGRGSSGANVLTF. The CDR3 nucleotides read TGCGCCAGCAGCTTGGCCGGACGGGGGAGCTCTGGGGCCAACGTCCTGACTTTC.

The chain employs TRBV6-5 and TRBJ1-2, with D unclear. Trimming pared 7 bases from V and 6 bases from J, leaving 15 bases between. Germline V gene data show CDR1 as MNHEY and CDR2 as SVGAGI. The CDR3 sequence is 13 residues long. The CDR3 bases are TGTGCCAGCACCAACCGCCCCGCGGATGGCTACACCTTC. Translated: CASTNRPADGYTF.

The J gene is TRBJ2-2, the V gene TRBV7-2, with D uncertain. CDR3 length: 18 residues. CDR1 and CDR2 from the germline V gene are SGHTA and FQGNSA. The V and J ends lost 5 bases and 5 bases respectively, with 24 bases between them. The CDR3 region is CASSRKFPGTEQTGELFF. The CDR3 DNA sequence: TGTGCCAGCAGCCGGAAGTTCCCCGGCACAGAACAAACCGGGGAGCTGTTTTTT.

The CDR3 loop reads CASSLTRDTQYF. The CDR3 coding sequence is TGTGCCAGCAGTTTAACTCGAGATACGCAGTATTTT. This chain links TRBV12-3 or TRBV12-4 with TRBJ2-3; no firm D call. V dropped 2 bases and J dropped 5 bases, with 5 bases sitting between them. CDR3 length: 12 residues.